Listed below are T cell receptor beta chains from one sample, sequenced in a study of lymphopenia after photon versus proton radiotherapy. TCRdb's table, derived via immunoSEQ multiplex PCR, lists solely in-frame clones and lacks some. The repertoire holds tens of thousands of clones, with about four fifths as singletons. Sequencing was performed on peripheral blood, taken from a patient treated with proton-based radiotherapy. These receptor sequences come from a man in his sixties with pancreatic cancer. The CDR3 runs from the conserved cysteine through the conserved F or W. A D gene is named only where the DNA matches it firmly. Not every row has a clone size; where given, it reads once, few, many or a size class.

clone_size d_call j_call v_call cdr3_nt cdr3_aa
. . TRBJ2-3 TRBV7-9 TGTGCCAGCAGCTTTCTACGCACAGATACGCAGTATTTT CASSFLRTDTQYF
. TRBD2 TRBJ2-3 TRBV5-1 TGCGCCAGCAGCTTGGAAGCGGGAGGACCAGATACGCAGTATTTT CASSLEAGGPDTQYF
. . TRBJ2-1 TRBV2 TGTGCCAGCACTCTAGGCTCCTACAATGAGCAGTTCTTC CASTLGSYNEQFF
few . TRBJ2-7 TRBV28 TGTGCCAGCAGTTCGGAATACGAGCAGTACTTC CASSSEYEQYF
. . TRBJ1-4 TRBV28 TGTGCCAGCAGTTTTAGAGTTGTTATTAGTGAAAAACTGTTTTTT CASSFRVVISEKLFF
once . TRBJ2-1 TRBV28 TGTGCCAGCAGCGCTGCCGACCCGCGCTCCTACAATGAGCAGTTCTTC CASSAADPRSYNEQFF
. . TRBJ1-3 TRBV29-1 TGCAGCGGACCCCACCAGGAGGTGACCATATATTTT CSGPHQEVTIYF
. . TRBJ2-2 TRBV23-1 TGCGCCAGCATCCTGAAGCTGAACACCGGGGAGCTGTTTTTT CASILKLNTGELFF
. . TRBJ2-7 TRBV7-9 TGTGCCAGCAGCTTACGGGTGGGCGAGCAGTACTTC CASSLRVGEQYF
. . TRBJ1-2 TRBV5-6 TGTGCCAGCAACCTTGGAACCTATCGGTCCTATGGCTACACCTTC CASNLGTYRSYGYTF
. . TRBJ2-3 TRBV6-4 TGTGCCAGCAGTGGTCACGCACAGGGTACGCAGTATTTT CASSGHAQGTQYF
. . TRBJ1-1 TRBV23-1 TGCGCCAGCAGTCATTACAGATTTCAAGCTTTCTTT CASSHYRFQAFF
. . TRBJ2-1 TRBV29-1 TGCAGCGTTGGTGGTAATGAGCAGTTCTTC CSVGGNEQFF
. . TRBJ2-6 TRBV9 TGTGCCAGCAGCGTCCCTTCCCCCCCGGCCAACGTCCTGACTTTC CASSVPSPPANVLTF
. TRBD2 TRBJ2-3 TRBV7-8 TGTGCCAGCAGCTTAGGTAGCGGGGCTAGCACAGATACGCAGTATTTT CASSLGSGASTDTQYF
. . TRBJ2-7 TRBV11-2 TGTGCCAGCAGCTTACGCTCAGGCGCCTACGAGCAGTACTTC CASSLRSGAYEQYF
. . TRBJ2-2 TRBV9 TGTGCCAGCAGCGTCGTAGCGAAAAACACCGGGGAGCTGTTTTTT CASSVVAKNTGELFF
. . TRBJ2-2 TRBV9 TGTGCCAGCAGCGTAGCGGTGAACACCGGGGAGCTGTTTTTT CASSVAVNTGELFF
. . TRBJ2-1 TRBV7-6 TGTGCCAGCAGCCGGACCGTTAGCTCCTACAATGAGCAGTTCTTC CASSRTVSSYNEQFF
. . TRBJ1-1 TRBV5-6 TGTGCCAGCAGCTTGGAACGGATGAACACTGAAGCTTTCTTT CASSLERMNTEAFF
few . TRBJ2-3 TRBV18 TGTGCCAGCTCACCACTGGCTAGCGAACTTTGGGGAACCACAGATACGCAGTATTTT CASSPLASELWGTTDTQYF
few TRBD2 TRBJ2-7 TRBV19 TGTGCCAGTAGGAGATTGACTAGCGGGATCTCCTACGAGCAGTACTTC CASRRLTSGISYEQYF
. TRBD1 TRBJ2-4 TRBV18 TGTGCCAGCTCACCAGGACAGGGGGTAGCCAAAAACATTCAGTACTTC CASSPGQGVAKNIQYF
. TRBD2 TRBJ2-7 TRBV11-2 TGTGCCAGCAGCTTAATAGGTTGGGGCGGGGAGGGTGGCGAGCAGTACTTC CASSLIGWGGEGGEQYF
. TRBD2 TRBJ2-1 TRBV2 TGTGCCAGCAGAGAGCGGGAGGGCCGCAATGAGCAGTTCTTC CASREREGRNEQFF
. . TRBJ2-6 TRBV6-5 TGTGCCAGCAGTTACTTTGGCTCTGGGGCCAACGTCCTGACTTTC CASSYFGSGANVLTF
few . TRBJ1-1 TRBV11-1 TGTGCCAGCAGCTTGGGCCGAATTGGTGAAGCTTTCTTT CASSLGRIGEAFF
. . TRBJ2-7 TRBV11-2 TGTGCCAGCAGCTTAATTGGAGGCCAGGTAGGGGGAGAGCAGTACTTC CASSLIGGQVGGEQYF
. . TRBJ1-5 TRBV4-1 TGCGCCAGCAGCCAAGTTTGGGGAAGCAATCAGCCCCAGCATTTT CASSQVWGSNQPQHF